These T cell receptor beta chains were read from a single sample in a study of T cell repertoires in cytomegalovirus infection. For these TCRs, the target antigens are not known. TCRdb reprocessed the reads via MiXCR and lists one record per CDR3 protein. The sample contains fewer than 1,000,000 distinct CDR3 sequences, less than 35% of which appear only once. The input for sequencing was cultured CD8+ T cells from PBMCs, taken from culture after CMV antigen stimulation. The source of these receptors is a human donor in good health (CMV status not recorded). Some clones in this sample may be carry-over from other donors' samples. Both conserved end residues are part of each CDR3. A D gene is named only where the DNA matches it firmly. The size of a clone is reported for some rows only, either as once, few or many, or as a class for expanded clones.

J gene: TRBJ2-1; D gene: .; clone size: few; V gene: TRBV6-2/TRBV6-3; CDR3 DNA: TGTGCCAGCGTAACAGGGTACGATGAGCAGTTCTTC; CDR3 protein: CASVTGYDEQFF
J gene: TRBJ2-5; D gene: TRBD2; clone size: .; V gene: TRBV6-5; CDR3 DNA: TGTGCCAGCACTCTGGCAGCGGGGTACCAAGAGACCCAGTACTTC; CDR3 protein: CASTLAAGYQETQYF
J gene: TRBJ2-1; D gene: .; clone size: few; V gene: TRBV19; CDR3 DNA: TGTGCCAGTATCCGGGACACCAACAGTGAGCAGTTCTTC; CDR3 protein: CASIRDTNSEQFF
J gene: TRBJ1-6; D gene: .; clone size: few; V gene: TRBV6-9; CDR3 DNA: TGTGCCAGCAGTTTGGAGATCATTATATCACCCCTCCACTTT; CDR3 protein: CASSLEIIISPLHF
J gene: TRBJ2-1; D gene: TRBD1; clone size: .; V gene: TRBV9; CDR3 DNA: TGTGCCAGCAGCCAGGGATGGATTGGACAGGGTGATTTGGATGAGCAGTTCTTC; CDR3 protein: CASSQGWIGQGDLDEQFF
J gene: TRBJ2-3; D gene: TRBD2; clone size: .; V gene: TRBV6-2/TRBV6-3; CDR3 DNA: TGTGCCAGCAGTCCACAGCGGGGCCTTTTGAGAGATACGCAGTATTTT; CDR3 protein: CASSPQRGLLRDTQYF
J gene: TRBJ2-7; D gene: .; clone size: .; V gene: TRBV15; CDR3 DNA: TGTGCCACCAGCAGAGGGGGAGGAACGCTCTCCAACGAGCAGTACTTC; CDR3 protein: CATSRGGGTLSNEQYF
J gene: TRBJ2-1; D gene: TRBD2; clone size: .; V gene: TRBV4-2; CDR3 DNA: TGTGCCAGCAGCCCCGATGGACTAGCGGGGGCCTCCTACAATGAGCAGTTCTTC; CDR3 protein: CASSPDGLAGASYNEQFF
J gene: TRBJ2-7; D gene: .; clone size: few; V gene: TRBV6-1; CDR3 DNA: TGTGCCAGCAGTGAATTAGGACTACTCTCCTACGAGCAGTACTTC; CDR3 protein: CASSELGLLSYEQYF
J gene: TRBJ2-2; D gene: .; clone size: .; V gene: TRBV12-3/TRBV12-4; CDR3 DNA: TGTGCCAGCAGCCACACGACAGGGAGGACCGGGGAGCTGTTTTTT; CDR3 protein: CASSHTTGRTGELFF
J gene: TRBJ2-3; D gene: .; clone size: .; V gene: TRBV7-9; CDR3 DNA: TGTGCCAGCAGCGACGAGTGGGATCAGGGATCCTGGGGAGATACGCAGTATTTT; CDR3 protein: CASSDEWDQGSWGDTQYF
J gene: TRBJ1-6; D gene: .; clone size: .; V gene: TRBV28; CDR3 DNA: TGTGCCAGCAACAGCCGGGACTTTCATTCACCCCTCCACTTT; CDR3 protein: CASNSRDFHSPLHF
J gene: TRBJ2-3; D gene: TRBD2; clone size: many; V gene: TRBV20-1; CDR3 DNA: TGCAGTGCTAGAGATTTCCAGCGGGGCAACACAGATACGCAGTATTTT; CDR3 protein: CSARDFQRGNTDTQYF
J gene: TRBJ2-7; D gene: .; clone size: few; V gene: TRBV7-4; CDR3 DNA: TGTGCCAGCAGCCCCCCTTGGCCCTACGAGCAGTACTTC; CDR3 protein: CASSPPWPYEQYF
J gene: TRBJ2-1; D gene: .; clone size: .; V gene: TRBV7-8; CDR3 DNA: TGTGCCAGCAGGGAGGGCGGGACGGGGGAGCAGTTCTTC; CDR3 protein: CASREGGTGEQFF
J gene: TRBJ1-1; D gene: TRBD1; clone size: few; V gene: TRBV10-3; CDR3 DNA: TGTGCCATCAGTGCCAGGACAGGCAGTATGAACACTGAAGCTTTCTTT; CDR3 protein: CAISARTGSMNTEAFF
J gene: TRBJ2-7; D gene: .; clone size: few; V gene: TRBV7-2; CDR3 DNA: TGTGCCAGCAGCTCGCGAGCGGAGACCTACGAGCAGTACTTC; CDR3 protein: CASSSRAETYEQYF
J gene: TRBJ1-1; D gene: .; clone size: many; V gene: TRBV3-1; CDR3 DNA: TGTGCCAGCAGCCTCCTCCCGGGCACCTTGGGGACTGAAGCTTTCTTT; CDR3 protein: CASSLLPGTLGTEAFF
J gene: TRBJ1-1; D gene: .; clone size: many; V gene: TRBV7-2; CDR3 DNA: TGTGCCAGCAGCTTTGGGGGAGTCACTGAAGCTTTCTTT; CDR3 protein: CASSFGGVTEAFF
J gene: TRBJ1-2; D gene: .; clone size: .; V gene: TRBV7-3; CDR3 DNA: TGTGCCAGCAGCTTAGAAGGGGATAAGGGCTATGGCTACACCTTC; CDR3 protein: CASSLEGDKGYGYTF
J gene: TRBJ2-2; D gene: .; clone size: .; V gene: TRBV27; CDR3 DNA: TGTGCCAGCAGTTTATCAGCCTTCCTGGGGTGTGACACCGGGGAGCTGTTTTTT; CDR3 protein: CASSLSAFLGCDTGELFF
J gene: TRBJ2-2; D gene: TRBD2; clone size: .; V gene: TRBV27; CDR3 DNA: TGTGCCAGCAGTTTATATGGCGGGGGGACCGGGGAGCTGTTTTTT; CDR3 protein: CASSLYGGGTGELFF
J gene: TRBJ2-5; D gene: .; clone size: .; V gene: TRBV13; CDR3 DNA: TGTGCCAGCAGCTCCCGAGAAGGGGGTATACAAGAGACCCAGTACTTC; CDR3 protein: CASSSREGGIQETQYF
J gene: TRBJ2-7; D gene: TRBD1; clone size: .; V gene: TRBV12-3/TRBV12-4; CDR3 DNA: TGTGCCAGCAGTTTAACTGGACAGGGCTACGAGCAGTACTTC; CDR3 protein: CASSLTGQGYEQYF
J gene: TRBJ2-1; D gene: TRBD2; clone size: .; V gene: TRBV7-6; CDR3 DNA: TGTGCCAGCAGCTTAGGGACTAGCGGGGCGGGTGGATTGGATGAGCAGTTCTTC; CDR3 protein: CASSLGTSGAGGLDEQFF
J gene: TRBJ2-5; D gene: .; clone size: .; V gene: TRBV6-5; CDR3 DNA: TGTGCCAGCAGTTACTCGATTAGTAGTCAAGAGACCCAGTACTTC; CDR3 protein: CASSYSISSQETQYF
J gene: TRBJ2-5; D gene: .; clone size: few; V gene: TRBV7-9; CDR3 DNA: TGTGCCAGCAGCGTAGAGACCCAGTACTTC; CDR3 protein: CASSVETQYF
J gene: TRBJ1-5; D gene: TRBD1; clone size: many; V gene: TRBV6-6; CDR3 DNA: TGTGCCAGCAGTACGACAGGGGGAAATCAGCCCCAGCATTTT; CDR3 protein: CASSTTGGNQPQHF
J gene: TRBJ1-4; D gene: .; clone size: .; V gene: TRBV7-6; CDR3 DNA: TGTGCCAGCAGCCCTTACAGGGTTGAACTGTTTTTT; CDR3 protein: CASSPYRVELFF
J gene: TRBJ1-6; D gene: .; clone size: .; V gene: TRBV7-2; CDR3 DNA: TGTGCCAACAGACTACAGGGCGGATCACCCCTCCACTTT; CDR3 protein: CANRLQGGSPLHF
J gene: TRBJ2-2; D gene: .; clone size: few; V gene: TRBV7-2; CDR3 DNA: TGTGCCAGCAGCTTTGGGTCAGAACCCACCGGGGAGCTGTTTTTT; CDR3 protein: CASSFGSEPTGELFF
J gene: TRBJ1-5; D gene: TRBD1; clone size: many; V gene: TRBV6-1; CDR3 DNA: TGTGCCAGCAGTGGTTGGGACAGTTCAACTCAGCCCCAGCATTTT; CDR3 protein: CASSGWDSSTQPQHF
J gene: TRBJ2-5; D gene: TRBD2; clone size: few; V gene: TRBV18; CDR3 DNA: TGTGCCAGCTCACCGACCTCTAGCGGGCAAGAGACCCAGTACTTC; CDR3 protein: CASSPTSSGQETQYF
J gene: TRBJ1-5; D gene: TRBD1; clone size: .; V gene: TRBV5-8; CDR3 DNA: TGTGCCAGCAGCTTGGGGCAGGGGGCCCTTTATAGCAATCAGCCCCAGCATTTT; CDR3 protein: CASSLGQGALYSNQPQHF
J gene: TRBJ2-1; D gene: .; clone size: .; V gene: TRBV4-2; CDR3 DNA: TGTGCCAGCAGCCAAGAGGTCAGAAGAACGGGCCAAACTAGCTCCTACAATGAGCAGTTCTTC; CDR3 protein: CASSQEVRRTGQTSSYNEQFF
J gene: TRBJ2-7; D gene: TRBD2; clone size: .; V gene: TRBV4-2; CDR3 DNA: TGTGCCGCGGGGGGAACCTACGAGCAGTACTTC; CDR3 protein: CAAGGTYEQYF
J gene: TRBJ2-3; D gene: .; clone size: .; V gene: TRBV12-3/TRBV12-4; CDR3 DNA: TGTGCCAGCAGTTCTCTCCCCGGGTCAATCACAGATACGCAGTATTTT; CDR3 protein: CASSSLPGSITDTQYF
J gene: TRBJ2-3; D gene: TRBD2; clone size: .; V gene: TRBV6-2/TRBV6-3; CDR3 DNA: TGTGCCAGCAGTTACAAGCGGGAAGCGGGGGGAAGAGTGGATACGCAGTATTTT; CDR3 protein: CASSYKREAGGRVDTQYF
J gene: TRBJ2-7; D gene: .; clone size: .; V gene: TRBV23-1; CDR3 DNA: TGCGCCAGCAGTCAATTCAACAGGGAGGGGGGCGAGCAGTACTTC; CDR3 protein: CASSQFNREGGEQYF
J gene: TRBJ1-2; D gene: .; clone size: few; V gene: TRBV4-1; CDR3 DNA: TGCGCCAGCAGCCAACTCACAGGGAGCTATGGCTACACCTTC; CDR3 protein: CASSQLTGSYGYTF
J gene: TRBJ2-1; D gene: .; clone size: few; V gene: TRBV4-1; CDR3 DNA: TGCGCCAGCAGCCTTATTCGGACGGATGAGCAGTTCTTC; CDR3 protein: CASSLIRTDEQFF
J gene: TRBJ2-2; D gene: .; clone size: few; V gene: TRBV29-1; CDR3 DNA: TGCAGCGTTGAAGCTGACCCAGGGAACACGGCCACCGGGGAGCTGTTTTTT; CDR3 protein: CSVEADPGNTATGELFF
J gene: TRBJ2-5; D gene: .; clone size: .; V gene: TRBV5-4; CDR3 DNA: TGTGCCAGCAGTACAGAGACTAAAGAGACCCAGTACTTC; CDR3 protein: CASSTETKETQYF
J gene: TRBJ1-6; D gene: .; clone size: .; V gene: TRBV27; CDR3 DNA: TGTGCCAGCAGGGAATTGTATTCACCCCTCCACTTT; CDR3 protein: CASRELYSPLHF
J gene: TRBJ1-2; D gene: .; clone size: once; V gene: TRBV20-1; CDR3 DNA: TGCAGTGCTAGAGAGTCAGGTCCTAACTATGGCTACACCTTC; CDR3 protein: CSARESGPNYGYTF
J gene: TRBJ2-2; D gene: TRBD1; clone size: .; V gene: TRBV12-3/TRBV12-4; CDR3 DNA: TGTGCCAGCAGTTTAAACAGGGGGAGGCCCGGGGAGCTGTTTTTT; CDR3 protein: CASSLNRGRPGELFF
J gene: TRBJ1-3; D gene: .; clone size: .; V gene: TRBV27; CDR3 DNA: TGTGCCAGCAGTTTATACCTGGGGTCGGGAAACACCATATATTTT; CDR3 protein: CASSLYLGSGNTIYF
J gene: TRBJ1-1; D gene: .; clone size: .; V gene: TRBV28; CDR3 DNA: TGTGCCAGCAGTCTCCTGCGACAGGCGAATTCCCTCCTGAACACTGAAGCTTTCTTT; CDR3 protein: CASSLLRQANSLLNTEAFF
J gene: TRBJ2-1; D gene: TRBD2; clone size: .; V gene: TRBV5-6; CDR3 DNA: TGTGCCAGCAACGAAGGCCGGGGGGCCTACAATGAGCAGTTCTTC; CDR3 protein: CASNEGRGAYNEQFF
J gene: TRBJ1-1; D gene: TRBD1; clone size: .; V gene: TRBV4-3; CDR3 DNA: TGCGCCAGCAGCCAAGCAGGGGGCCGGGTTGAAACTGAAGCTTTCTTT; CDR3 protein: CASSQAGGRVETEAFF